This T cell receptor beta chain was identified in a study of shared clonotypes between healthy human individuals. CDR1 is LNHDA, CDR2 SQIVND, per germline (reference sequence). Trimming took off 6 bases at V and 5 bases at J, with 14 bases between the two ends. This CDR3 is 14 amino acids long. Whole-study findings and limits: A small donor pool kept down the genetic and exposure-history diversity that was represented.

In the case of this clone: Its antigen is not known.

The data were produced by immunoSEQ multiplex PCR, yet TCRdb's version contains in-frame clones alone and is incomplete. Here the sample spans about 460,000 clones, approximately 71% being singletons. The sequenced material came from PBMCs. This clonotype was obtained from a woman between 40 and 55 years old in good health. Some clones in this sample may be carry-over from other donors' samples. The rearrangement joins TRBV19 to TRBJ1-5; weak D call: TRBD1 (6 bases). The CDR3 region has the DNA TGTGCCAGTAGGCATCGACAGGCCGATCAGCCCCAGCATTTT. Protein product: CASRHRQADQPQHF.